This T cell receptor beta chain was profiled in a study of blood T cell repertoires in COVID-19. Study-wide background: Samples of COVID-19 (acute and convalescent) were obtained from the United States, Italy and Spain. Nucleic acid was either cDNA or gDNA, and it came from T cells, B-cell-depleted T cells, or PBMCs.

Per the authors' pipeline: Reference gene primer amplification gave nucleated cell count estimates. TCRdb's table, derived via immunoSEQ multiplex PCR, lists solely in-frame clones and lacks some. V, J and clone size are taken as reported in that table, and D and trimming were inferred from the DNA itself. The data show about 260,000 clones, with approximately 88% seen just once and 10% held by the top ten. Seattle patients were enrolled during active infection and followed longitudinally. Germline V gives CDR1 MNHEY, CDR2 SVGAGI. Trimming shortened V by 5 bases and J by 7 bases, and 15 bases separated the two germline ends. The CDR3 is 15 residues long.

This TCR derives from a woman in her seventies with COVID-19, enrolled during active disease. V and J are TRBV6-5 and TRBJ1-6, with D unresolved. The sequenced sample consisted of peripheral blood. Here the CDR3 DNA reads TGTGCCAGCAGTCTAAGCCGGGAGGCCAATTCACCCCTCCACTTT. It yields the protein CASSLSREANSPLHF.